The 32 T cell receptor beta chains below come from one sample, sequenced in a study of CD8 T cells in ankylosing spondylitis. TCRdb re-called the 5' RACE reads through MiXCR, storing one row per CDR3 protein. The sample comprises over 95,000 distinct CDR3 sequences, roughly 8.3% of which are singletons, and 9.9% rests with the top ten. Sequenced input: blood, either unsorted or a sorted T cell fraction (not recorded which). These receptors all stem from a male donor with ankylosing spondylitis or in good health (not recorded which).

The table lists this clonotype with many counts. The rearrangement uses TRBV5-1 and TRBJ2-3; tentatively, D is TRBD1 (6 bases). V lost 6 bases and J 2 bases, leaving 19 bases between the germline ends. The CDR3 is 16 residues long. CDR1 is SGHRS, CDR2 YFSETQ, per germline. The CDR3 is CASNPALDSNTDTQYF. For the CDR3, the DNA is TGCGCCAGCAACCCCGCACTGGACAGCAACACAGATACGCAGTATTTT. The variable domain in full, with the rest retrieved from reference TRBV5-1 and TRBJ2-3, is KAGVTQTPRYLIKTRGQQVTLSCSPISGHRSVSWYQQTPGQGLQFLFEYFSETQRNKGNFPGRFSGRQFSNSRSEMNVSTLELGDSALYLCASNPALDSNTDTQYFGPGTRLTVL.

This clonotype was counted at least ten times. V is TRBV7-6 and J is TRBJ1-5; no firm D call. Germline V lookup: CDR1 SGHVS, CDR2 FNYEAQ. The ends were cut back, 1 base at V and 7 bases at J, with 8 bases in the middle. The CDR3 has 13 residues. In nucleotides, the CDR3 is TGTGCCAGCAGCTTAGGCAGGCACCAGCCCCAGCATTTT. Its protein is CASSLGRHQPQHF. Full variable domain (outside the CDR3, taken from reference TRBV7-6 and TRBJ1-5): GAGVSQSPRYKVTKRGQDVALRCDPISGHVSLYWYRQALGQGPEFLTYFNYEAQQDKSGLPNDRFSAERPEGSISTLTIQRTEQRDSAMYRCASSLGRHQPQHFGDGTRLSIL.

This clonotype came up many times. The gene calls are TRBV7-2 and TRBJ2-3, with TRBD2 matching 13 bases. V trimming: 4 bases; J trimming: 6 bases; junction bases outside the gene matches: 7. Germline CDR1 is SGHTA and CDR2 is FQGNSA. CDR3 length: 16 residues. The CDR3 nucleotides are TGTGCCAGCAGCTCCTCCACGGGACTAGCGGGGGATACGCAGTATTTT. It is translated as CASSSSTGLAGDTQYF.

Regarding this clonotype: A much larger clonotype is one base distant, so this may be a read error. The chain links TRBV5-1 to TRBJ2-2, with D possibly TRBD2 on 6 matching bases. CDR3 length: 15 residues. CDR1 and CDR2 (germline): SGHRS, YFSETQ. Here the CDR3 DNA reads TGCGCCAGCAGTATAATTCCCCAAGACACCGGGGGGCTGTTTTTT. Amino acid sequence: CASSIIPQDTGGLFF.

This clonotype was counted ten times or more. V is TRBV12-3 or TRBV12-4 and J is TRBJ1-1, with TRBD1 matching over 8 bases. V shed 5 bases and J 6 bases; nucleotides not matched to a gene: 8. CDR3 size: 14 residues. The CDR3 DNA follows: TGTGCCAGCAGTCTGGACAGGGTTTGGTCTGAAGCTTTCTTT. Translated, it gives CASSLDRVWSEAFF.

This sequence joins TRBV20-1 and TRBJ2-7, with D uncertain. The V end lost 3 bases, the J end lost 2 bases, and 11 bases lay between the germline ends. The CDR3 extends over 13 amino acids. CDR1 DFQATT and CDR2 SNEGSKA come from the germline V gene (reference sequence). CDR3 protein: CSASSPAPYEQYF. The CDR3 nucleotides are TGCAGTGCTAGTAGCCCAGCACCCTACGAGCAGTACTTC.

This clonotype was picked up many times. The chain recombines TRBV29-1 with TRBJ2-7; tentatively, D is TRBD1 or TRBD2 (5 bases each). The CDR3 is made up of 13 amino acids. V was cut by 6 bases and J by 6 bases, with 18 bases left in between. From germline, CDR1 is SQVTM and CDR2 ANQGSEA. CDR3 nucleotides: TGCAGCGTCCTCGCCGGGGACCTTTCCGAGCAGTACTTC. This encodes CSVLAGDLSEQYF.

The sample holds many counts of this clonotype. V and J are TRBV10-1 and TRBJ2-2; 7 nucleotides line up with TRBD1. Germline V gives CDR1 WNHNN, CDR2 SYGVQD (reference sequence). V trimming: 3 bases; J trimming: 6 bases; junction bases outside the gene matches: 10. The CDR3 contains 16 residues. The DNA of the CDR3 is TGCGCCAGCAGTGAAAAACAGGGGATTCCCCCCGGGGAGCTGTTTTTT. This translates into CASSEKQGIPPGELFF.

At least ten counts were recorded for this clonotype. The chain combines TRBV15 with TRBJ2-3; D is possibly TRBD1 (6 bases). Trimming stripped 5 bases from V and 2 bases from J, with 11 bases between. The germline gives CDR1 LNHNV, CDR2 YYDKDF (reference sequence). This CDR3 has 14 amino acids. The CDR3 DNA sequence: TGTGCCACCAGCTCGGGACACTTCACAGATACGCAGTATTTT. It encodes CATSSGHFTDTQYF.

This clonotype was found many times. The chain employs TRBV12-3 or TRBV12-4 and TRBJ2-1; D might be TRBD2 (6 bases). This CDR3 is built from 17 residues. Trimming took off 0 bases at V and 8 bases at J, with 20 bases between the two ends. Here the CDR3 DNA reads TGTGCCAGCAGTTTAGCGCAGGCGGGGCGGGGAATCGATGAGCAGTTCTTC. This gives the protein CASSLAQAGRGIDEQFF.

This clonotype was detected ten times or more. The J gene is TRBJ1-6, the V gene TRBV3-1; a possible D gene is TRBD1 (5 bases). The V end lost 2 bases, the J end lost 13 bases, and 18 bases lay between the germline ends. The CDR3 has 15 amino acids. The germline gives CDR1 LGHDT, CDR2 YNNKEL (reference sequence). The CDR3 loop is CASSQRTGPLDPLHF. The CDR3 DNA sequence: TGTGCCAGCAGCCAACGAACAGGCCCGTTGGATCCCCTCCACTTT.

This clonotype was seen many times. V and J are TRBV4-2 and TRBJ2-1; 7 positions agree with TRBD2. Germline V lookup: CDR1 LGHNA, CDR2 YNFKEQ. V shed 1 base and J 15 bases; nucleotides not matched to a gene: 15. There are 15 residues in the CDR3. The DNA of the CDR3 is TGTGCCAGCAGCCAAGTGCGATCTAGCGGAACCGTAGGGTTCTTC. The encoded protein is CASSQVRSSGTVGFF.

CDR3 in DNA: TGCAGTGCTAGTGCCCAGACTAGCGGGAGATTCAATGAGCAGTTCTTC. Protein: CSASAQTSGRFNEQFF. V usage is TRBV20-1 and J usage is TRBJ2-1; TRBD2 aligns across 12 bases. The CDR3 is 16 residues long. Per the germline V gene, CDR1 is DFQATT and CDR2 is SNEGSKA (reference sequence). J lost 6 bases, V lost 3 bases, and 9 bases had no gene match.

The sample holds a few counts of this clonotype. The chain has TRBV6-1 and TRBJ1-6; perhaps TRBD1 as D (5 bases). Germline V CDR1 and CDR2: MNHNS, SASEGT. Trimming took off 4 bases at V and 10 bases at J, with 11 bases between the two ends. CDR3 size: 13 residues. Written as DNA, the CDR3 is TGTGCCAGCAGTGGGGGCCCTGGATCACCCCTCCACTTT. It is translated as CASSGGPGSPLHF.

Many counts were recorded for this clonotype. The DNA for the CDR3 is TGCAGTGCTAGAGATTCCCAGCGGGGCTCCCGGAGCGAGCAGTTCTTC. Encoded protein: CSARDSQRGSRSEQFF. The chain is built from TRBV20-1 and TRBJ2-1; the match to TRBD2 covers 7 bases. The V gene's germline CDR1 is DFQATT and CDR2 SNEGSKA (reference sequence). After removal of 0 bases from V and 10 bases from J, the junction contained 15 bases not matched to a gene. CDR3 length: 16 amino acids.

There are many counts of this clonotype. The chain couples TRBV12-3 or TRBV12-4 to TRBJ2-5, with 12 bases fitting TRBD2. The CDR3 has 16 amino acids. V lost 5 bases and J lost 0; bases outside the gene matches: 4. CDR3 DNA: TGTGCCAGCAGTACACTAGCGGGAGGCTACCAAGAGACCCAGTACTTC. Protein product: CASSTLAGGYQETQYF.

The V call is TRBV5-6, the J call TRBJ2-1; perhaps D is TRBD1 or TRBD2 (5 bases each). Trimming removed 4 bases from V and 3 bases from J, with 14 bases in between. In germline, CDR1 is SGHDT, CDR2 YYEEEE. This CDR3 region has 15 residues. Here the CDR3 DNA reads TGTGCCAGCAGCCGCGTATCGGGGCTCTACAATGAGCAGTTCTTC. The encoded protein is CASSRVSGLYNEQFF.

The chain carries TRBV7-9 and TRBJ1-2; D is undetermined. The CDR3 sequence is 13 residues long. Germline CDR1 reads SEHNR; CDR2 reads FQNEAQ (reference sequence). V dropped 5 bases and J dropped 5 bases, with 12 bases sitting between them. The CDR3: CASSQDGWYGYTF. CDR3 nucleotide sequence: TGTGCCAGCAGCCAGGACGGGTGGTATGGCTACACCTTC.

This clonotype was picked up many times. The chain joins TRBV20-1 to TRBJ1-6, with TRBD1 as a possible D gene (5 bases). Germline CDR1 is DFQATT and CDR2 is SNEGSKA (reference sequence). The V gene lost 5 bases and the J gene lost 6 bases, with 14 bases spanning the gap. The CDR3 is 14 residues long. The CDR3 DNA follows: TGCAGTGCTGTCCCCGGGACGGGTAATTCACCCCTCCACTTT. Protein: CSAVPGTGNSPLHF.

At least ten counts were recorded for this clonotype. The chain carries TRBV6-2 or TRBV6-3 and TRBJ2-3; 14 bases match TRBD2. Germline CDR1 reads MNHEY; CDR2 reads SVGEGT. This CDR3 region has 19 residues. V lost 2 bases to trimming and J lost 4 bases; unmatched junction nucleotides: 11. The CDR3 coding sequence is TGTGCCAGCAGTTACCCATCCGGGACTAGCGGGGGAGTCGCAGATACGCAGTATTTT. It codes for CASSYPSGTSGGVADTQYF.

The sample holds many counts of this clonotype. The genes are TRBV9 and TRBJ1-1, with no clear D. The CDR3 runs 14 residues. The germline V gene encodes CDR1 SGDLS and CDR2 YYNGEE. V was trimmed by 4 bases and J by 1 base, leaving 11 bases between them. The CDR3 spells CASSPTAGNTEAFF. CDR3 DNA: TGTGCCAGCAGCCCTACGGCAGGGAACACTGAAGCTTTCTTT.

This clonotype was counted ten times or more. V usage is TRBV11-2 and J usage is TRBJ2-7, with a tentative D call TRBD1 (6 bases). Deletions cut 5 bases from V and 2 bases from J, with 25 bases between. The CDR3 contains 18 residues. CDR1 SGHAT and CDR2 FQNNGV come from the germline V gene. The DNA for the CDR3 is TGTGCCAGCAGCACCCAGGGACAAACACAAAGAAGCCCCTACGAGCAGTACTTC. It yields the protein CASSTQGQTQRSPYEQYF.

This clonotype came up a few times. The chain has TRBV20-1 and TRBJ2-4; 10 bases match TRBD1. The length of the CDR3 is 14 residues. The J segment lost 9 bases and the V segment lost 4 bases, leaving 9 bases of the junction unmatched. The germline V gene has CDR1 DFQATT and CDR2 SNEGSKA (reference sequence). This chain's CDR3 is CSAMQGQGKGIQYF. CDR3 nucleotide sequence: TGCAGTGCTATGCAGGGACAGGGGAAGGGCATTCAGTACTTC.

This clonotype was seen many times. This chain uses TRBV29-1 with TRBJ1-2; tentative D call: TRBD1 (6 bases). The CDR3 runs 12 residues. V dropped 7 bases and J dropped 8 bases, with 17 bases sitting between them. Per the germline V gene, CDR1 is SQVTM and CDR2 is ANQGSEA. In DNA, the CDR3 is TGCAGCGCCGAGGGGGGTTCTGGCGGCTACACCTTC. Its protein is CSAEGGSGGYTF. The full variable domain, its missing parts supplied by reference TRBV29-1 and TRBJ1-2, is SAVISQKPSRDICQRGTSLTIQCQVDSQVTMMFWYRQQPGQSLTLIATANQGSEATYESGFVIDKFPISRPNLTFSTLTVSNMSPEDSSIYLCSAEGGSGGYTFGSGTRLTVV.

The V call is TRBV7-2, the J call TRBJ1-2; D gene unclear. The germline V gene has CDR1 SGHTA and CDR2 FQGNSA. This CDR3 comprises 12 residues. V gave up 1 base and J gave up 13 bases, with 13 bases separating them. The DNA for the CDR3 is TGTGCCAGCAGCTTAGATAGGTTGGGCCCCACCTTC. Translation: CASSLDRLGPTF.

This clonotype was seen at least ten times. In DNA, the CDR3 is TGTGCCAGCAGCGGCCTAGCGGGAGATACGCAGTATTTT. Its protein product is CASSGLAGDTQYF. V usage is TRBV3-1 and J usage is TRBJ2-3, with TRBD2 matching 8 bases. Trimming removed 5 bases from V and 5 bases from J; junction bases left unmatched: 3. The CDR3 extends over 13 amino acids. Per germline, CDR1 LGHDT and CDR2 YNNKEL (reference sequence).

This clonotype was counted many times. The chain carries TRBV15 and TRBJ1-1; no clear D. Germline-derived CDR1 and CDR2 are LNHNV and YYDKDF (reference sequence). Trimming pared 4 bases from V and 0 bases from J, leaving 12 bases between. The CDR3 has 15 amino acids. CDR3 residues: CATSTMVGMNTEAFF. CDR3 bases: TGTGCCACCAGCACCATGGTGGGGATGAACACTGAAGCTTTCTTT.

This clonotype was seen many times. V gene TRBV5-1 combines with J gene TRBJ2-1; D gene uncertain. CDR1 and CDR2 from the germline V gene are SGHRS and YFSETQ. This CDR3 has 14 residues. Trimming removed 0 bases from V and 2 bases from J, with 6 bases in between. CDR3 nucleotide sequence: TGCGCCAGCAGCTTGGCCGCAGCCTACAATGAGCAGTTCTTC. It specifies CASSLAAAYNEQFF.

This clonotype occurred many times. This chain links TRBV2 with TRBJ2-1; D gene ambiguous. This CDR3 contains 15 residues. The germline V gene has CDR1 SNHLY and CDR2 FYNNEI. The V end lost 9 bases, the J end lost 6 bases, and 21 bases lay between the germline ends. The CDR3 coding sequence is TGTGCCAGTACCCCCTACTCTCCGGAAGGCAATGAGCAGTTCTTC. It translates to CASTPYSPEGNEQFF.

The sample holds many counts of this clonotype. The chain links TRBV20-1 to TRBJ1-5, with a possible D match to TRBD1 (6 bases). The CDR3 consists of 13 residues. Trimming removed 3 bases at V and 1 base at J, with 7 bases between. CDR1 and CDR2 (germline): DFQATT, SNEGSKA (reference sequence). The CDR3 here is CSASGQSNQPQHF. For the CDR3, the DNA is TGCAGTGCTAGCGGACAGAGCAATCAGCCCCAGCATTTT.

There are a few counts of this clonotype. This rearrangement joins TRBV12-3 or TRBV12-4 to TRBJ2-5; D is unclear. The CDR3 contains 16 residues. The V end was cut by 2 bases, the J end by 2 bases, with 15 bases between. The CDR3 coding sequence is TGTGCCAGCAGTTTATGGGCGGATGAAGATCAAGAGACCCAGTACTTC. Encoded protein: CASSLWADEDQETQYF.

This clonotype has a count of ten or more. The V and J genes are TRBV20-1 and TRBJ1-3, with 9 bases fitting TRBD1. The CDR3 extends over 14 amino acids. Germline V gene data show CDR1 as DFQATT and CDR2 as SNEGSKA (reference sequence). The J segment lost 0 bases and the V segment lost 5 bases, leaving 2 bases of the junction unmatched. As DNA, the CDR3 is TGCAGTGCTGGACAGGGGAGCTCTGGAAACACCATATATTTT. It yields the protein CSAGQGSSGNTIYF.